These 14 T cell receptor beta chains were all obtained from the same sample, sequenced in a study of tumor-infiltrating lymphocytes in primary liver carcinoma. Unsorted whole blood supplied the RNA, and germline DNA was extracted too. TCR beta cDNA came from roughly 0.45 ug total RNA, primed with a constant-region primer. Employing slightly modified ARM-PCR, three nested multiplex PCR rounds were run, and these gave rise to the TCR beta libraries. The study ran its first two PCR rounds for 9 to 10 cycles each, using TRBV1-TRBV30 forward primers and a C-beta reverse primer. Via MiXCR, TCRdb re-called the multiplex PCR reads, giving one row per CDR3 protein. The table records hundreds of thousands of distinct CDR3 sequences, about three fifths of them present only once. Material for sequencing was peripheral blood. These receptors all stem from a woman aged 25-40 years with primary liver carcinoma and hepatitis B virus infection.

This clonotype was counted only a few times. The chain links TRBV6-1 to TRBJ2-3, with D perhaps assigned TRBD1 or TRBD2 (5 bases each). With 6 bases removed from V and 2 bases from J, the gap between germline ends came to 12 bases. Per the germline V gene, CDR1 is MNHNS and CDR2 is SASEGT. CDR3 length: 14 amino acids. CDR3 residues: CASRGRVITDTQYF. DNA of the CDR3: TGTGCCAGCAGGGGACGGGTCATCACAGATACGCAGTATTTT.

Regarding this clonotype: The CDR3 ends on some other residue instead of the conserved phenylalanine or tryptophan, so this is likely a read error. The rearrangement uses TRBV6-1 and TRBJ1-4; D is unresolved. CDR1 and CDR2 from the germline V gene are MNHNS and SASEGT. The CDR3 runs to 16 residues. Trimming took 0 bases from V and 3 from J, leaving 11 bases between them. The CDR3 nucleotides read TGTGCCAGCAGTGAAGCCTTGGTCGGAGCTAATGAAAAACTGTTTTAT. This sequence encodes CASSEALVGANEKLFY.

This chain uses TRBV6-2 or TRBV6-3 with TRBJ1-6; D is perhaps TRBD1 (5 bases). CDR3 length: 15 amino acids. V shed 5 bases and J shed 7 bases, with 15 bases lying between them. Germline V gene lookup returns CDR1 MNHEY and CDR2 SVGEGT. CDR3 DNA: TGTGCCAGCAGTGGCCCGGGACTGAGAAATTCACCCCTCCACTTT. Its translation: CASSGPGLRNSPLHF.

This clonotype was observed a few times. The chain joins TRBV14 to TRBJ2-3; no clear D. This CDR3 has 16 amino acids. Trimming pared 0 bases from V and 2 bases from J, leaving 12 bases between. Germline V gene data show CDR1 as SGHDN and CDR2 as FVKESK. The CDR3 here is CASSQERGLNTDTQYF. The DNA for the CDR3 is TGTGCCAGCAGCCAAGAACGTGGCCTTAACACAGATACGCAGTATTTT.

This clonotype was observed a handful of times. This sequence joins TRBV10-3 and TRBJ1-3; D gene unclear. The CDR3 sequence is 11 residues long. Germline CDR1 is ENHRY and CDR2 is SYGVKD. Trimming cost V 1 base and J 8 bases, with 3 bases left between them. The CDR3 region is CAISEWYTIYF. CDR3 nucleotides: TGTGCCATCAGTGAGTGGTACACCATATATTTT.

Points on this clonotype: With a much larger clone just one base away, this may be a read error. The chain employs TRBV29-1 and TRBJ1-1; a possible D gene is TRBD1 (5 bases). The CDR3 runs to 12 residues. V was trimmed by 7 bases and J by 6 bases, leaving 15 bases between them. The V gene's germline CDR1 is SQVTM and CDR2 ANQGSEA. This chain's CDR3 is CSATGGNSEAFF. In DNA form, the CDR3 reads TGCAGCGCCACTGGGGGAAACTCTGAAGCTTTCTTT. The variable domain in full, completed from reference TRBV29-1 and TRBJ1-1, reads SAVISQKPSRDICQRGTSLTIQCQVDSQVTMMFWYRQQPGQSLTLIATANQGSEATYESGFVIDKFPISRPNLTFSTLTVSNMSPEDSSIYLCSATGGNSEAFFGQGTRLTVV.

The chain couples TRBV6-1 to TRBJ2-3, with D tentatively TRBD1 or TRBD2 (7 bases each). CDR1 is MNHNS, CDR2 SASEGT, per germline. The CDR3 runs 16 residues. V was clipped by 5 bases and J by 4 bases, with 19 bases between them. The CDR3 is CASSSRQGGGSDTQYF. CDR3 coding DNA: TGTGCCAGCAGTTCGAGACAGGGAGGGGGCTCAGATACGCAGTATTTT.

The chain carries TRBV12-3 or TRBV12-4 and TRBJ2-6; no reliable D call. There are 15 residues in the CDR3. V was clipped by 1 base and J by 2 bases, with 6 bases between them. The CDR3 loop is CASSLGATGANVLTF. In nucleotides, the CDR3 is TGTGCCAGCAGTTTAGGAGCAACTGGGGCCAACGTCCTGACTTTC.

This clonotype has only a few counts. V usage is TRBV30 and J usage is TRBJ2-3, with TRBD2 identical over 11 bases. This CDR3 has 17 residues. The V gene end was trimmed by 2 bases and the J gene end by 4 bases; junction bases not matched to a gene: 11. Germline V CDR1 and CDR2: GTSNPN, SVGIG (reference sequence). The CDR3 DNA reads TGTGCCTGGAGTAAGACCCGGACTAGCGGGTTCCCAGATACGCAGTATTTT. It specifies CAWSKTRTSGFPDTQYF.

Note on this clonotype: A read error may explain this, as a much larger clone is one base away. The gene calls are TRBV11-2 and TRBJ2-7; D is unresolved. Germline V gene data show CDR1 as SGHAT and CDR2 as FQNNGV. The germline V and J ends were trimmed by 0 bases and 3 bases, with 15 bases remaining between them. The CDR3 sequence is 16 residues long. This CDR3 is CASSLEGSSPLYEQYF. CDR3 in DNA: TGTGCCAGCAGCTTAGAGGGCAGTTCACCCCTCTACGAGCAGTACTTC.

As to this clonotype: Because the CDR3 is missing its conserved closing phenylalanine or tryptophan, this is likely a read error. The J gene is TRBJ2-5, the V gene TRBV7-8; maybe TRBD1 (5 bases). The CDR3 consists of 15 residues. Trimming removed 3 bases from V and 2 bases from J, with 13 bases in between. Germline CDR1 SGHVS, CDR2 FQNEAQ. CDR3 bases: TGTGCCAGCAGCTTCGGTGTGGGGCAGCAAGAGACCCAGTACATC. Translating gives CASSFGVGQQETQYI.

Concerning this clonotype itself: The junction shows a germline mismatch at one end, possibly a read error. The V and J genes are TRBV6-1 and TRBJ2-7; 8 positions match TRBD1. The CDR3 length is 13 residues. Looked up from germline, CDR1 is MNHNS and CDR2 is SASEGT. In nucleotides, the CDR3 is TGTGCCAACAGTGCCACCCGCTCAGGGGGCGGGTACTTC. It is translated as CANSATRSGGGYF.

This clonotype was seen repeatedly, ten times or more. V usage is TRBV11-1 and J usage is TRBJ2-7; tentatively, D is TRBD2 (6 bases). The CDR3 has 18 amino acids. Germline V gene lookup returns CDR1 SGHAT and CDR2 FQDESV (reference sequence). V shed 2 bases and J shed 2 bases, with 22 bases lying between them. CDR3: CASSLRSSARNFPYEQYF. CDR3 bases: TGTGCCAGCAGCTTACGATCTAGCGCGAGGAACTTTCCCTACGAGCAGTACTTC. Supplemented by reference TRBV11-1 and TRBJ2-7, the full variable domain reads EAEVAQSPRYKITEKSQAVAFWCDPISGHATLYWYRQILGQGPELLVQFQDESVVDDSQLPKDRFSAERLKGVDSTLKIQPAELGDSAMYLCASSLRSSARNFPYEQYFGPGTRLTVT.

With regard to this clonotype: This CDR3 fails to terminate in the conserved phenylalanine or tryptophan, so it likely reflects a read error. The CDR3 region is CASSSAPRVTEELFS. The CDR3 bases are TGTGCCAGCAGCTCGGCACCCAGAGTCACCGAGGAGCTGTTTTCT. The rearrangement uses TRBV5-6 and TRBJ2-2; D is undetermined. CDR3 length: 15 residues. Per germline, CDR1 SGHDT and CDR2 YYEEEE.